What follows describes a single TCR beta chain. A few counts support this clonotype. Its target antigen remains unknown. Base qualities are missing; no much larger clone stands one base away. To prepare the library, RACE was applied. The run used a NextSeq 500. During library preparation, unique molecular identifiers were attached to individual cDNA molecules so that TCRs could be counted in a quantitative, reproducible way. For every blood RNA sample, sequencing covered both the TCR alpha and TCR beta chains. Per the source publication's procedure: Samples had a median of around 92,000 TCRs, with a range from roughly 23,224 to 700,000. V, J and CDR3 annotation of the TCR reads was carried out using the Decombinator software suite. To make PS versus PT1 abundance plots, every sample was subsampled to the same number of TCRs (28,000). Expanded TCRs were defined as absent before sensitization and observed at least eight times at the 2-week time point. TCRdb reran the public reads through fastp at Q25 and MiXCR, keeping productive beta chains. CDR3 protein sequences are deduplicated, and each keeps its most common genes and DNA. The authors' filters were not applied to this entry. This sample has 150,000 to 200,000 distinct CDR3 sequences in its table, and 20% to 25% of those were observed once. The ten largest clones represent about 7% of the sample.

This entry comes from a study of human T cells and chemical hapten exposure (dated by TCRdb to the early 2020s). Study-level background: For sensitization, 2% DPC in acetone was applied to a 2 cm by 2 cm area of upper inner arm skin. Libraries were pooled for sequencing, and per-sample TCR yields varied mainly because of small differences in library volumes within the pool. Weekly therapeutic DPC doses were additionally applied to the scalp of patients throughout the approximately 24-week study period. The study tracked peripheral blood TCR repertoire changes in vivo during primary and secondary sensitization to the hapten diphenylcyclopropenone (DPC) in alopecia patients. Blood was sampled from patients pre-sensitization (week 0) and at 2, 6 and about 24 weeks after DPC sensitization. Most of the patients in the cohort were female, and the cohort covered alopecia areata with under or over 50% scalp involvement, alopecia totalis and alopecia universalis. Twenty-nine alopecia patients provided blood for TCR sequencing at one to four time points (pre-sensitization, 2, 6 and 24 weeks). Patch testing was done on the upper back using Finn chambers containing 0.01% DPC, and results were scored after 6 days according to International Contact Dermatitis Research Group standards. Findings and caveats that apply to the study as a whole: Significantly more large CDR3 similarity clusters were formed by expanded TCRs than by pre-sensitization or healthy control sets, consistent with antigen-driven responses. The number of TCRs above 1 in 1000 frequency did not change with DPC sensitization; there was no evidence of global repertoire structure alterations. Because every patient had alopecia, a presumed autoimmune disease, the patients' immune response might differ from that of healthy individuals. Repeated subsampling changed both the strength of the expansion versus patch-test correlation and the threshold at which the correlation became significant. Patch test score correlated positively with the number of PT1 expanded TCRs, reaching significance at thresholds 8, 16 and 32 but not at 4.

CDR1 and CDR2 are read off the germline V gene as KGHSH and LQKENI. Inclusive of the bounding cysteine and phenylalanine, the CDR3 is 14 residues long. Only the CDR3 region is kept as DNA, spanning 42 bases read in frame from base 1. Between the V and J ends, shortened by 2 bases and 1 base respectively, the junction contains 8 bases. The time point label corresponds to: patch test 1, 2 weeks after DPC sensitization. The intended sense of this specimen's treatment or condition label: therapeutic diphenylcyclopropenone sensitization with weekly scalp DPC. At every patch-test visit, the blood draw took place before the patch test was put on. Patients were eligible if aged 18 to 70, diagnosed with alopecia and judged suitable for DPC therapy, and pregnant patients were excluded. Unfractionated whole blood was collected in Tempus Blood RNA tubes, and total RNA was extracted from that blood.

The sample in question was whole blood, obtained in connection with sensitization to the hapten diphenylcyclopropenone (DPC). Recombination linked TRBV18 to TRBJ2-5; no confident D gene assignment can be made. The sequence was collected from a woman in her forties or fifties with alopecia areata. Some clones in this sample may be carry-over from other donors' samples. The sequence in DNA is TGTGCCAGCTCACCAACAGACTCCCAAGAGACCCAGTACTTC. It specifies CASSPTDSQETQYF.